These 28 T cell receptor beta chains share one sample of origin, sequenced in a study of blood T cells in healthy people across ages. Alongside a J-beta primer mix, a sample-barcoded 5' primer served in a second PCR lasting roughly 7 to 11 cycles. TCRdb processed the 5' RACE reads anew with MiXCR; each CDR3 protein has one entry. The sample has some 940,000 distinct CDR3 sequences; almost 30% are singletons. A further study also used this sample, focusing on T cells of mothers and their children.

What was sequenced was blood. The receptors originated from a woman in her 40s in good health.

This sequence joins TRBV10-1 and TRBJ2-7; D gene unclear. V shed 3 bases and J shed 3 bases, with 12 bases lying between them. Germline-derived CDR1 and CDR2 are WNHNN and SYGVQD (reference sequence). CDR3 length: 14 amino acids. CDR3 DNA sequence: TGCGCCAGCAGTGAAGGTGTAGATAGCTACGAGCAGTACTTC. This sequence encodes CASSEGVDSYEQYF.

This clonotype was seen many times. The rearrangement links TRBV5-1 to TRBJ2-5; 8 positions agree with TRBD1. Unmatched junction bases numbered 4, after V lost 3 bases and J lost 3 bases. The germline V gene encodes CDR1 SGHRS and CDR2 YFSETQ. The CDR3 has 14 residues. CDR3 nucleotides: TGCGCCAGCAGCTCGGACAGGGCGGAAGAGACCCAGTACTTC. It specifies CASSSDRAEETQYF.

This clonotype has a count of ten or more. CDR3 DNA sequence: TGTGCCAGCAGCGTAGACCCAGGACAGCTGGTCTATGGCTACACCTTC. As protein: CASSVDPGQLVYGYTF. The gene calls are TRBV9 and TRBJ1-2, with a tentative D call TRBD1 (6 bases). This CDR3 contains 16 residues. The V gene lost 0 bases and the J gene lost 4 bases, with 16 bases spanning the gap. CDR1 and CDR2 (germline): SGDLS, YYNGEE.

The table lists this clonotype with many counts. The chain joins TRBV29-1 to TRBJ2-7, with TRBD1 identical over 7 bases. Trimming at V came to 6 bases and at J to 5 bases, leaving 16 bases not matched to a gene. The CDR3 loop spans 15 amino acids. The germline V gene has CDR1 SQVTM and CDR2 ANQGSEA. The CDR3 loop reads CSVTNWGGQDHEQYF. CDR3 nucleotides: TGCAGCGTCACGAACTGGGGCGGACAGGATCACGAGCAGTACTTC.

The chain couples TRBV12-3 or TRBV12-4 to TRBJ2-5; 9 nucleotides agree with TRBD1. V was pared by 4 bases and J by 5 bases, with 5 bases of the junction left unmatched. The CDR3 runs 14 residues. DNA for the CDR3: TGTGCCAGCAGTTCACGGACAGGGGCCGAGACCCAGTACTTC. This sequence encodes CASSSRTGAETQYF.

This clonotype was counted only a few times. The V call is TRBV3-1, the J call TRBJ1-1; D is perhaps TRBD1 (6 bases). Germline lookup yields CDR1 LGHDT and CDR2 YNNKEL (reference sequence). This CDR3 has 19 amino acids. The V end lost 4 bases, the J end lost 0 bases, and 24 bases lay between the germline ends. The DNA for the CDR3 is TGTGCCAGCAGCCCCCTTTTGGGCAGGGGAAGGGGGATGAACACTGAAGCTTTCTTT. Residues: CASSPLLGRGRGMNTEAFF. The whole variable domain, filled in from reference TRBV3-1 and TRBJ1-1, reads DTAVSQTPKYLVTQMGNDKSIKCEQNLGHDTMYWYKQDSKKFLKIMFSYNNKELIINETVPNRFSPKSPDKAHLNLHINSLELGDSAVYFCASSPLLGRGRGMNTEAFFGQGTRLTVV.

This clonotype has ten or more counts. The rearrangement links TRBV27 to TRBJ1-4, with a tentative D call TRBD1 (5 bases). Germline V gives CDR1 MNHEY, CDR2 SMNVEV (reference sequence). The CDR3 length is 14 residues. The V gene lost 2 bases and the J gene lost 6 bases, with 10 bases spanning the gap. In nucleotides, the CDR3 is TGTGCCAGCAGTTTAAGCAGGGTAGATGAAAAACTGTTTTTT. Protein product: CASSLSRVDEKLFF.

The genes are TRBV5-1 and TRBJ2-1; no reliable D call. The germline V gene has CDR1 SGHRS and CDR2 YFSETQ. The V and J ends lost 4 bases and 0 bases respectively, with 17 bases between them. This CDR3 region has 17 residues. CDR3 sequence (DNA): TGCGCCAGCAGCATGTCATCTGTGGAGAGCTCCTACAATGAGCAGTTCTTC. Protein product: CASSMSSVESSYNEQFF.

This clonotype was seen ten or more times. The chain has TRBV24-1 and TRBJ2-7; TRBD1 matches 10 bases. CDR3 length equals 15 residues. V shed 4 bases, J shed 4 bases, and the junction held 6 bases outside the gene matches. Germline V gives CDR1 KGHDR, CDR2 SFDVKD. CDR3 DNA sequence: TGTGCCACCAGTGACCCGGGACAGGGGTATTACGAGCAGTACTTC. The encoded protein is CATSDPGQGYYEQYF.

With respect to this clonotype: The junction shows a germline mismatch at one end, possibly a read error. This sequence joins TRBV7-2 and TRBJ1-2, with TRBD1 matching over 7 bases. CDR1 is SGHTA and CDR2 is FQGNSA in the germline V gene. There are 16 residues in the CDR3. CDR3 bases: TGTGCCTGCAGCTTAGCCCCAGGGGGTTTAAACTATGGCTACACCTTC. Its translation: CACSLAPGGLNYGYTF.

This clonotype was detected ten times or more. This chain connects TRBV7-2 to TRBJ2-5; TRBD2 aligns across 12 bases. V gave up 5 bases and J gave up 0 bases; unmatched junction bases: 10. This CDR3 spans 18 amino acids. Germline V gives CDR1 SGHTA, CDR2 FQGNSA. The CDR3 DNA reads as TGTGCCAGCAGCCCGTTTTGGCTAGCGGGGGGGCACCAAGAGACCCAGTACTTC. Its protein is CASSPFWLAGGHQETQYF.

The gene calls are TRBV28 and TRBJ2-1; D uncertain. This CDR3 spans 14 amino acids. V lost 3 bases and J lost 9, with 15 bases in between. The V gene's germline CDR1 is MDHEN and CDR2 SYDVKM. The CDR3 bases are TGTGCCAGCAGTTTTGGGGATCTCATGCCTGAGCAGTTCTTC. Residues: CASSFGDLMPEQFF.

J is TRBJ2-5 and V is TRBV28; D might be TRBD1 or TRBD2, each matching 6 bases. Gene TRBJ2-7 matches the end of the DNA better, so the J call may be wrong. The CDR3 length is 13 residues. Looked up from germline, CDR1 is MDHEN and CDR2 is SYDVKM. The CDR3 DNA reads as TGTGCCAGCCGACCCGGGGGCCCTCTCGAGCAGTACTTC. It specifies CASRPGGPLEQYF.

Comment on this clonotype: An end of the junction differs from the germline gene, which may be a read error. The V and J genes are TRBV20-1 and TRBJ2-1; 12 bases are a match to TRBD2. The V gene's germline CDR1 is DFQATT and CDR2 SNEGSKA (reference sequence). The CDR3 is 15 amino acids. DNA of the CDR3: TGCAGTGCTAGACTAGCGGGGGGGCCAAGGAATGGGCAGTTCTTC. Its translation is CSARLAGGPRNGQFF.

The table lists this clonotype with many counts. A much larger clone lies one base from this, so it may be a read error. The rearrangement uses TRBV29-1 and TRBJ2-7; no reliable D call. Looked up from germline, CDR1 is SQVTM and CDR2 is ANQGSEA. The CDR3 is made up of 12 amino acids. V was trimmed by 8 bases and J by 7 bases, leaving 18 bases between them. The CDR3 nucleotides read TGCAGCCACCCCGACTTTAACAATGAGCAGTACTTC. This codes for CSHPDFNNEQYF.

V is TRBV28 and J is TRBJ1-5, with a weak D call TRBD1 (6 bases). Germline assignment: CDR1 MDHEN and CDR2 SYDVKM. The CDR3 length is 17 residues. V lost 1 base to trimming and J lost 2 bases, with 15 bases between them. The CDR3 coding sequence is TGTGCCAGCAGTTTATTGTCAGGGCCAGGGGGCAATCAGCCCCAGCATTTT. Encoded protein: CASSLLSGPGGNQPQHF.

The table lists this clonotype with many counts. In nucleotides, the CDR3 is TGCAGTGCTAGAGATCCGGTGGAAGCTTTCTTT. Translated: CSARDPVEAFF. V is TRBV20-1 and J is TRBJ1-1; no clear D gene. Germline CDR1 reads DFQATT; CDR2 reads SNEGSKA (reference sequence). The CDR3 length is 11 residues. V shed 0 bases and J shed 8 bases, with 7 bases lying between them.

This clonotype showed up many times. The rearrangement links TRBV5-1 to TRBJ1-2, with a possible D match to TRBD1 (5 bases). The V gene lost 0 bases and the J gene lost 3 bases, with 9 bases spanning the gap. The CDR3 loop spans 14 amino acids. Germline V CDR1 and CDR2: SGHRS, YFSETQ. In nucleotides, the CDR3 is TGCGCCAGCAGCTTGGCCATGGGGGACTATGGCTACACCTTC. Protein sequence: CASSLAMGDYGYTF.

The CDR3 protein is CASSPTGATFNQPQHF. The CDR3, as DNA: TGTGCCAGCAGTCCTACAGGGGCCACCTTCAATCAGCCCCAGCATTTT. V usage is TRBV7-2 and J usage is TRBJ1-5; TRBD1 matches at 7 bases. From germline, CDR1 is SGHTA and CDR2 FQGNSA. This CDR3 spans 16 amino acids. V lost 6 bases and J lost 3; bases outside the gene matches: 11.

This clonotype was picked up many times. This chain joins TRBV7-9 and TRBJ1-2; weak D call: TRBD1 (6 bases). The V end lost 3 bases, the J end lost 4 bases, and 15 bases lay between the germline ends. There are 15 residues in the CDR3. Germline values: CDR1 SEHNR, CDR2 FQNEAQ (reference sequence). The CDR3 is CASSFRQAQAYGYTF. CDR3 nucleotides: TGTGCCAGCAGCTTCCGACAGGCCCAAGCCTATGGCTACACCTTC.

The genes are TRBV7-3 and TRBJ2-3; TRBD2 matches 8 bases. This CDR3 has 16 amino acids. V lost 0 bases, J lost 6 bases, and 8 bases stayed unmatched. CDR1 and CDR2 (germline): SGHTA, FQGTGA. The CDR3 region is CASSLTGTRATDTQYF. The CDR3, as DNA: TGTGCCAGCAGCTTAACGGGGACTAGGGCGACGGATACGCAGTATTTT.

This clonotype was seen a handful of times. This chain links TRBV5-1 with TRBJ1-1; unclear D gene. Germline V gene lookup returns CDR1 SGHRS and CDR2 YFSETQ. Deletions cut 4 bases from V and 5 bases from J, with 15 bases between. The CDR3 has 14 amino acids. The DNA for the CDR3 is TGCGCCAGCAGCACACCGGGATCTGGGACTGAAGCTTTCTTT. Its protein product is CASSTPGSGTEAFF.

A few counts support this clonotype. The CDR3 region is CASSLQCAGGYNEQFF. The DNA for the CDR3 is TGTGCCAGCAGCCTCCAGTGCGCGGGGGGGTACAATGAGCAGTTCTTC. The chain recombines TRBV21-1 with TRBJ2-1; TRBD2 reflects the table's D call only, with no check against the DNA. TRBV21-1 is described as a pseudogene. The CDR3 has 16 residues.

With respect to this clonotype: Germline is not matched at one junction end, which may reflect a read error. The chain joins TRBV18 to TRBJ2-5; 8 nucleotides align to TRBD2. The CDR3 is 17 residues long. Germline CDR1 and CDR2: KGHSH and LQKENI. CDR3 DNA sequence: TGTGCCAGCTCACCACCGGTTGGGGGCGCGGGAGGAGAGACCCGGTACTTC. Translation gives CASSPPVGGAGGETRYF.

The CDR3 nucleotides read TGCGCCAGCAGCTGGGACAGGGCACCCCTTAATCAGCCCCAGCATTTT. Translated, it gives CASSWDRAPLNQPQHF. This chain uses TRBV5-1 with TRBJ1-5; 9 bases align to TRBD1. The trim removed 3 bases at V and 4 bases at J, leaving 8 bases unmatched. The germline V gene has CDR1 SGHRS and CDR2 YFSETQ. The CDR3 is 16 residues long. Combining the CDR3 with reference TRBV5-1 and TRBJ1-5 gives the whole variable domain KAGVTQTPRYLIKTRGQQVTLSCSPISGHRSVSWYQQTPGQGLQFLFEYFSETQRNKGNFPGRFSGRQFSNSRSEMNVSTLELGDSALYLCASSWDRAPLNQPQHFGDGTRLSIL.

This clonotype was observed a few times. The chain employs TRBV7-9 and TRBJ1-4, with D hard to call. V lost 3 bases and J 7 bases, leaving 15 bases between the germline ends. Germline V gives CDR1 SEHNR, CDR2 FQNEAQ (reference sequence). The CDR3 is 15 amino acids. The CDR3 bases are TGTGCCAGCAGCTTCCAAGACGGTTATGGTGAAAAACTGTTTTTT. As protein: CASSFQDGYGEKLFF.

This clonotype was seen only a few times. This chain links TRBV14 with TRBJ1-2, with 9 bases fitting TRBD1. The CDR3 length is 15 residues. J lost 3 bases, V lost 1 base, and 3 bases had no gene match. Germline V lookup: CDR1 SGHDN, CDR2 FVKESK. The CDR3 DNA sequence: TGTGCCAGCAGCCAAGTTGGGGACAGGGACTATGGCTACACCTTC. It yields the protein CASSQVGDRDYGYTF.

This clonotype was observed a handful of times. This rearrangement joins TRBV9 to TRBJ2-1; tentatively, D is TRBD1 or TRBD2 (5 bases each). The CDR3 is made up of 16 amino acids. Germline CDR1 is SGDLS and CDR2 is YYNGEE. V shed 3 bases and J shed 8 bases, with 21 bases lying between them. The CDR3 is CASSAEGRLQGDEQFF. CDR3 in DNA: TGTGCCAGCAGCGCAGAGGGCAGGCTCCAGGGCGATGAGCAGTTCTTC.